This T cell receptor beta chain was captured by sequencing in a study of T cells in tuberculosis. Study as a whole: This South African cohort compared adolescents with or without latent tuberculosis against adults with active tuberculosis.

Only in-frame clones appear in the TCRdb table, and some are missing; sequencing was by immunoSEQ multiplex PCR. The repertoire holds roughly 34,000 clones, with roughly 97% as singletons. The length of the CDR3 is 14 residues. V lost 1 base and J 7 bases, leaving 13 bases between the germline ends. Germline-derived CDR1 and CDR2 are SGHDN and FVKESK. The TCR comes from a donor aged 10-29 years with latent tuberculosis or without tuberculosis infection. The J gene is TRBJ2-5, the V gene TRBV14; D is unclear. The sample comprised PBMCs. Here the CDR3 reads CASSQGALVGTQYF. Written as DNA, the CDR3 is TGTGCCAGCAGCCAAGGAGCGCTAGTGGGGACCCAGTACTTC.